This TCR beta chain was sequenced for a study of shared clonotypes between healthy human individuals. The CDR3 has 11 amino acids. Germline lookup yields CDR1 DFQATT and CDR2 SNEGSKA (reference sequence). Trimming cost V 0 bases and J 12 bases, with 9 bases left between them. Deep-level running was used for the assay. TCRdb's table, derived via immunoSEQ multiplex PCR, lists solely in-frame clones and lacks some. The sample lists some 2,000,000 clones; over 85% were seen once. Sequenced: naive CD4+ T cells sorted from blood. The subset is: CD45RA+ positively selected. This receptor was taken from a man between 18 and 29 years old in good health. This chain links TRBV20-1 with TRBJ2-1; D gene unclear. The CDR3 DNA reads TGCAGTGCTAGAGATTTCCCCTGGCAGTTCTTC. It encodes CSARDFPWQFF.